These 9 T cell receptor beta chains were sequenced from one sample in a study of spatial heterogeneity in lung cancer. The time point here: sample taken at primary tumor resection. TCRdb itself ran the 5' RACE reads through MiXCR, one entry per CDR3 protein. The profile covers tens of thousands of distinct CDR3 sequences, with about 12% appearing a single time and under 50% taken by the ten largest. Material: PBMCs, obtained at surgery. The receptor source for this set is a male donor with early-stage non-small cell lung cancer.

The sample holds many counts of this clonotype. The V gene is TRBV7-9, the J gene TRBJ1-2; 8 bases align to TRBD1. CDR1 SEHNR and CDR2 FQNEAQ come from the germline V gene (reference sequence). V dropped 1 base and J dropped 6; count of bases not matched to a gene: 7. The CDR3 runs 15 residues. The CDR3 DNA is TGTGCCAGCAGCTTAGGATCGGGACAGGCCGATGGCTACACCTTC. It specifies CASSLGSGQADGYTF.

This clonotype appeared many times. The V gene is TRBV7-2, the J gene TRBJ2-3, with TRBD2 matching 8 bases. J was trimmed by 5 bases and V by 3 bases; bases with no gene match: 7. This CDR3 comprises 15 residues. Looked up from germline, CDR1 is SGHTA and CDR2 is FQGNSA. The CDR3 is CASSFQRGFKDTQYF. As DNA, the CDR3 is TGTGCCAGCAGCTTCCAGCGGGGGTTCAAAGATACGCAGTATTTT.

This clonotype was counted between two and nine times. The V call is TRBV7-2, the J call TRBJ1-6; 8 positions agree with TRBD1. CDR1 and CDR2 from the germline V gene are SGHTA and FQGNSA. The CDR3 extends over 15 amino acids. V trimming: 5 bases; J trimming: 10 bases; junction bases outside the gene matches: 10. The CDR3 bases are TGTGCCAGCAGCCCCCGACAGGGGAAAGGATCACCCCTCCACTTT. Translated: CASSPRQGKGSPLHF.

This clonotype was counted ten times or more. The V call is TRBV12-3 or TRBV12-4, the J call TRBJ2-3; 10 nucleotides line up with TRBD1. The CDR3 sequence is 14 residues long. The trim removed 5 bases at V and 6 bases at J, leaving 5 bases unmatched. The CDR3 region has the DNA TGTGCCAGCAGTCGGGACAGGGGATTTGATACGCAGTATTTT. As protein: CASSRDRGFDTQYF.

This clonotype has ten or more counts. The chain combines TRBV2 with TRBJ2-4, with D possibly being TRBD1 (5 bases). V gave up 4 bases and J gave up 8 bases, with 9 bases separating them. The CDR3 extends over 12 amino acids. CDR1 is SNHLY, CDR2 FYNNEI, per germline. CDR3 sequence reads: CASSGDRHIQYF. CDR3 DNA sequence: TGTGCCAGCAGTGGAGACAGACACATTCAGTACTTC.

Ten or more counts support this clonotype. The chain has TRBV4-2 and TRBJ1-4, with D uncertain. Germline values: CDR1 LGHNA, CDR2 YNFKEQ. The V and J ends lost 4 bases and 7 bases respectively, with 10 bases between them. CDR3 length equals 13 residues. The CDR3 loop reads CASSPVRGEKLFF. The CDR3 DNA reads TGTGCCAGCAGCCCGGTGAGAGGTGAAAAACTGTTTTTT.

Only a few counts were recorded for this clonotype. This chain joins TRBV29-1 and TRBJ1-4, with D tentatively TRBD1 (5 bases). The CDR3 is 15 residues long. CDR1 SQVTM and CDR2 ANQGSEA come from the germline V gene. Between the trimmed V and J ends, which lost 0 bases and 7 bases, there was a span of 15 bases. This chain's CDR3 is CSVEDRGLGGEKLFF. DNA for the CDR3: TGCAGCGTTGAAGATCGGGGCCTGGGGGGTGAAAAACTGTTTTTT.

This clonotype was counted only a few times. The chain couples TRBV3-1 to TRBJ1-5; D remains unclear. This CDR3 is built from 14 residues. The V gene's germline CDR1 is LGHDT and CDR2 YNNKEL (reference sequence). Trimming stripped 4 bases from V and 5 bases from J, with 12 bases between. Here the CDR3 reads CASSLQRSDQPQHF. The CDR3, as DNA: TGTGCCAGCAGCCTACAGAGGTCAGATCAGCCCCAGCATTTT.

This clonotype was found a few times. The chain couples TRBV4-1 to TRBJ2-1, with 10 bases aligning to TRBD2. CDR1 MGHRA and CDR2 YSYEKL come from the germline V gene. Trimming took 2 bases from V and 10 from J; bases not matched to a gene: 8. The CDR3 consists of 15 residues. The DNA of the CDR3 is TGCGCCAGCAGCCAAAGAGGCACTAGCGGGAAAGAGCAGTTCTTC. Translation: CASSQRGTSGKEQFF.